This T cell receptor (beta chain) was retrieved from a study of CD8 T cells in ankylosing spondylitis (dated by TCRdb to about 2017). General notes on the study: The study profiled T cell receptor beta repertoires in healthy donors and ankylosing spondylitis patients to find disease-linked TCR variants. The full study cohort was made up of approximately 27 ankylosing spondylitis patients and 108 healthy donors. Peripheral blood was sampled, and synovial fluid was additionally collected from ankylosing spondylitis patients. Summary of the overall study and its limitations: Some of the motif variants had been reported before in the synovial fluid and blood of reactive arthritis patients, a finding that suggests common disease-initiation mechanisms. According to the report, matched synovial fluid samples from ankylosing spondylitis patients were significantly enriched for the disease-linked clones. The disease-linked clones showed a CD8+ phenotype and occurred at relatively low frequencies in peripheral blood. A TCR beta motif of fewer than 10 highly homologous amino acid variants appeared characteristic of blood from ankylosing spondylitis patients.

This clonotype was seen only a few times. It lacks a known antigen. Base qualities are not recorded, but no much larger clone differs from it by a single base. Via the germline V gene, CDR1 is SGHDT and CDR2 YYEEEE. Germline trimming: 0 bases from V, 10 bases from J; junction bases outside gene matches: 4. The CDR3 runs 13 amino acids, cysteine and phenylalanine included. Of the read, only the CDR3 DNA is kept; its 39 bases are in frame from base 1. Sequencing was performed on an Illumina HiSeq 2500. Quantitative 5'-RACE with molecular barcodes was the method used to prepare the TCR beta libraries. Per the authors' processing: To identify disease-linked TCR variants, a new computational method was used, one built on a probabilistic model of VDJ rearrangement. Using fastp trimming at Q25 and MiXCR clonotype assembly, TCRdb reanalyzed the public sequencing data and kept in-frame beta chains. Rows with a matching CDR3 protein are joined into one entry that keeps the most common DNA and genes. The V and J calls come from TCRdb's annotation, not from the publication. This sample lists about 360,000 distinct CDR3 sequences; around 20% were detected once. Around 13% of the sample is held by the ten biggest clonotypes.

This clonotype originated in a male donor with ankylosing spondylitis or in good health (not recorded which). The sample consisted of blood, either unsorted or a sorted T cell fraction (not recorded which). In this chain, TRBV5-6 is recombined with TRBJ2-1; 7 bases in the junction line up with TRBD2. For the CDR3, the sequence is CASSLAAGGEQFF. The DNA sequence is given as TGTGCCAGCAGCTTGGCCGCCGGGGGGGAGCAGTTCTTC.